The clone carrying this T cell receptor (beta chain) was counted a few times. The trim removed 6 bases at V and 6 bases at J, leaving 5 bases unmatched. Germline assignment: CDR1 SNHLY and CDR2 FYNNEI. The CDR3 extends over 14 amino acids. These data belong to a study of blood T cell repertoires in COVID-19. Study-wide background: From T cells, B-cell-depleted T cells, or PBMCs came the material, which was cDNA or gDNA.

Assay used: immunoSEQ multiplex PCR; TCRdb lists only in-frame clones, some missing. Of 150,000 to 200,000 clones listed, 65% to 85% are singletons. The chain uses TRBV2 and TRBJ1-5, with TRBD1 matching over 10 bases. This sequence originates from a woman aged 80 or over with acute or convalescent COVID-19. The specimen sequenced was peripheral blood. The CDR3 sequence is CASRTDRGLQPQHF. The DNA of the CDR3 is TGTGCCAGCAGAACCGACAGGGGGCTTCAGCCCCAGCATTTT. The full variable domain, rest sourced from reference TRBV2 and TRBJ1-5, is EPEVTQTPSHQVTQMGQEVILRCVPISNHLYFYWYRQILGQKVEFLVSFYNNEISEKSEIFDDQFSVERPDGSNFTLKIRSTKLEDSAMYFCASRTDRGLQPQHFGDGTRLSIL.